The present T cell receptor beta chain was sequenced within a study of CD8+ T cells in alopecia areata. Note on this clone: Its antigen is still unknown.

Points from the study as a whole: Greater clonality was observed in lesional scalp samples, especially alopecia totalis/universalis, versus normal scalp.

Extracted from the samples, RNA was reverse transcribed into cDNA to serve as the sequencing template. Sequencing was performed with immunoSEQ multiplex PCR; in TCRdb, only in-frame clones are kept and a portion is missing. The sample has about 150,000 clones; 47% are singletons. Sequencing input: CD4+ T cells sorted from blood. The clonotype comes from a human donor with alopecia areata.

CDR3 DNA: TGTGCCAGCAGCTTGAGGGAGGTATCAGATACGCAGTATTTT. Translation: CASSLREVSDTQYF. The chain recombines TRBV7-3 with TRBJ2-3; weak D call: TRBD2 (6 bases). In germline, CDR1 is SGHTA, CDR2 FQGTGA. The CDR3 is made up of 14 amino acids. V was cut by 3 bases and J by 4 bases, with 11 bases left in between.